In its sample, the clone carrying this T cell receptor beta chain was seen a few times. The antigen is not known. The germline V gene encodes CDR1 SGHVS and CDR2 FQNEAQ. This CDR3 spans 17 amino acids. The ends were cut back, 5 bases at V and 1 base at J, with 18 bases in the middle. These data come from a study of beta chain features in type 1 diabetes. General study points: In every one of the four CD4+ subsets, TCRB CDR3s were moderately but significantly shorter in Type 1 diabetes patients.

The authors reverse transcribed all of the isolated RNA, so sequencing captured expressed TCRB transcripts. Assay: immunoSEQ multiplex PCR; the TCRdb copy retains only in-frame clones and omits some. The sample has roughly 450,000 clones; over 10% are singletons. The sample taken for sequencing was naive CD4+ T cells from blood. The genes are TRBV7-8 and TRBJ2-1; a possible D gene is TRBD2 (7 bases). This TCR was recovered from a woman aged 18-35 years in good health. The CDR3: CASSRKGGGTSYNEQFF. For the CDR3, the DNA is TGTGCCAGCAGCCGAAAGGGAGGGGGGACGTCCTACAATGAGCAGTTCTTC.